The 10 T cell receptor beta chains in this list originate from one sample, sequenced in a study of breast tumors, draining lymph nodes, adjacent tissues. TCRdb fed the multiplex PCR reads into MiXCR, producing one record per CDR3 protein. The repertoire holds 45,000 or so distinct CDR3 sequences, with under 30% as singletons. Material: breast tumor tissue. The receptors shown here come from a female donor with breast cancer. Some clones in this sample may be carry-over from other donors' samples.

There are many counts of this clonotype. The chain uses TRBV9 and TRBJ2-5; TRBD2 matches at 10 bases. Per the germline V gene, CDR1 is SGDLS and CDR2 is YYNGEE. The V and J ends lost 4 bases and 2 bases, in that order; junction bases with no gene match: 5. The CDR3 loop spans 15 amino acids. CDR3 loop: CASSQTSGAQETQYF. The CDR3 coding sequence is TGTGCCAGCAGCCAAACTAGCGGGGCACAAGAGACCCAGTACTTC.

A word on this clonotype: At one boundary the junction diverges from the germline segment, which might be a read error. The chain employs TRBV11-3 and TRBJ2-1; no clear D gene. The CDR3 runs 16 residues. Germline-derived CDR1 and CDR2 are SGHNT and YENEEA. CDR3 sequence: CASSASVTASYNEQLF. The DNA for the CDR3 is TGTGCCAGCAGCGCCTCCGTCACGGCCTCCTACAATGAGCAGCTCTTC.

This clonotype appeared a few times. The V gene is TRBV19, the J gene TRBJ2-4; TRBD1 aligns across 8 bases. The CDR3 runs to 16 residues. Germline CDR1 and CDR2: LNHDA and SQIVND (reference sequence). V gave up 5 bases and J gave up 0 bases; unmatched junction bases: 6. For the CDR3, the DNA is TGTGCCAGTAGTTCCAGGGGGCTTGGAGCCAAAAACATTCAGTACTTC. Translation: CASSSRGLGAKNIQYF.

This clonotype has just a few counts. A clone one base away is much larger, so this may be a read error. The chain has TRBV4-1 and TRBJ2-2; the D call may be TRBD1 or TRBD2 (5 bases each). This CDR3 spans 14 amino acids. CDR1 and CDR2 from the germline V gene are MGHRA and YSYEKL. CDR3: CASSHPGLDGEPFF. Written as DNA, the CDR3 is TGCGCCAGCAGCCATCCGGGGCTCGACGGGGAGCCGTTTTTT.

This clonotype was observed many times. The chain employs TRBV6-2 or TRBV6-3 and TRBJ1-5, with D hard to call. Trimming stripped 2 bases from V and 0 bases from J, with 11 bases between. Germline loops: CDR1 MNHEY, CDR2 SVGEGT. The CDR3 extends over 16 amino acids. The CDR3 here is CASSYGRPYSNQPQHF. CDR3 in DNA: TGTGCCAGCAGTTACGGCAGGCCTTATAGCAATCAGCCCCAGCATTTT.

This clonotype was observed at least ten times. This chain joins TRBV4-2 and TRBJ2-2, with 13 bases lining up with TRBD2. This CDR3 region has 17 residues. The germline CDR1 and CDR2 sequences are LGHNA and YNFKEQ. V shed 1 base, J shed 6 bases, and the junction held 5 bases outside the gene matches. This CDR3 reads CASSQAGTSGTAGELFF. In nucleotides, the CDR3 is TGTGCCAGCAGCCAAGCTGGGACTAGCGGGACTGCCGGGGAGCTGTTTTTT.

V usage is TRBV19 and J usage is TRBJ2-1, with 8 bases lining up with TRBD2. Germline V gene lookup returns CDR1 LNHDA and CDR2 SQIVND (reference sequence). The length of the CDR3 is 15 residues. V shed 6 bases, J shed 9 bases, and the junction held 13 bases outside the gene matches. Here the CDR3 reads CASRGPGTSFAEQFF. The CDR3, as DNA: TGTGCCAGTAGGGGTCCCGGGACTAGTTTCGCTGAGCAGTTCTTC.

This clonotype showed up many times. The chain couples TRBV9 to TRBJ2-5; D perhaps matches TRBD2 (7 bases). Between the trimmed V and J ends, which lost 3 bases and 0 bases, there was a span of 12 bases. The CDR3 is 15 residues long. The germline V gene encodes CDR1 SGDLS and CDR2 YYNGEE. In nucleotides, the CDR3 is TGTGCCAGCAGCGGGGGGAGGGGGGACCAAGAGACCCAGTACTTC. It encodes CASSGGRGDQETQYF.

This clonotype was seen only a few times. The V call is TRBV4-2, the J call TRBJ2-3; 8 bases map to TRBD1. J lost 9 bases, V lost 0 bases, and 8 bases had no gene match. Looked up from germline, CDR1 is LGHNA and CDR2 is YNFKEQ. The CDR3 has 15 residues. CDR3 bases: TGTGCCAGCAGCCAAGATCGGGACAGGTCTCCCACGCAGTATTTT. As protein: CASSQDRDRSPTQYF.

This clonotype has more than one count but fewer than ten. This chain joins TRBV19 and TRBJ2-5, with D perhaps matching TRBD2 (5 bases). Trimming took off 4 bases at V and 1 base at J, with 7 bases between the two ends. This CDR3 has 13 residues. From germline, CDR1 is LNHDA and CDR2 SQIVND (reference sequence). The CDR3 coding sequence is TGTGCCAGTAGTACTACTAGCCAAGAGACCCAGTACTTC. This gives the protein CASSTTSQETQYF.